The clone carrying this T cell receptor beta chain has a single count. The source of the sample is a study of blood T cell repertoires in COVID-19. About the research overall: Samples representing acute and convalescent COVID-19 were sourced from the United States, Italy and Spain. The cDNA or gDNA used as material had been derived from T cells, B-cell-depleted T cells, or PBMCs.

Germline assignment: CDR1 SGHTA and CDR2 FQGTGA. The CDR3 spans 12 residues. Trimming stripped 5 bases from V and 8 bases from J, with 12 bases between. Methods used by the authors: Researchers report that nucleated cell counts were estimated from reference gene primer amplification. Here immunoSEQ multiplex PCR was the method, and the copy in TCRdb shows in-frame clones only, minus some. V and J calls and clone size are those listed in that table; D and trimming were worked out from the DNA. This sample has 25,000 to 35,000 clones, with roughly 85% found just once. The clonotype was recovered from a man older than 75 with active COVID-19. The rearrangement joins TRBV7-3 to TRBJ1-2; D gene unclear. The sequenced sample consisted of peripheral blood. The CDR3 loop reads CASSPLRKGYTF. CDR3 nucleotide sequence: TGTGCCAGCAGCCCCCTCAGGAAGGGCTACACCTTC.